This TCR beta chain comes out of a study of low-dose radiotherapy and immunotherapy resistance in tumors. Study-level background: The schedule for Cohort 2 used 1 Gy per fraction every two weeks, which added up to 13 Gy over 26 weeks. Patients were treated with intravenous nivolumab at 240 mg every two weeks and were also dosed with ipilimumab at 1 mg/kg every six weeks. The study gave patients oral aspirin 300 mg daily for four cycles from cycle 1 day 1.

Time point in this sample: before trial treatment. The CDR3 is 12 amino acids. V shed 5 bases and J shed 0 bases, with 5 bases lying between them. Germline V CDR1 and CDR2: DFQATT, SNEGSKA (reference sequence). This clonotype was counted ten times or more. Primers targeting TRAV and TRBV primed first-strand cDNA, covering alpha and beta chains. Amplification, which lasted about 20 PCR cycles, used a constant-region primer and V-primer adapter to amplify TCRs. In TCRdb, the reads were re-called with MiXCR into one record per CDR3 protein. Of fewer than 90,000 distinct CDR3 sequences detected, under 20% appear once; the ten largest clones hold 5.5% to 6%.

This TCR came from a male donor with prostate cancer. The source was PBMCs, collected before treatment. The rearrangement joins TRBV20-1 to TRBJ2-1; D gene uncertain. The CDR3 reads CSAQSSYNEQFF. The CDR3, as DNA: TGCAGTGCTCAGAGCTCCTACAATGAGCAGTTCTTC.